This T cell receptor (beta chain) is from a study of T cell repertoires in cytomegalovirus infection. TCRdb itself ran the reads through MiXCR, one entry per CDR3 protein. The sample consists of fewer than 200,000 distinct CDR3 sequences, 13% to 15% of them appearing once. The CDR3 runs to 13 residues. The V end lost 3 bases, the J end lost 8 bases, and 8 bases lay between the germline ends. Germline-derived CDR1 and CDR2 are SGHAT and FQNNGV. This clonotype was seen only a few times. The V gene is TRBV11-2, the J gene TRBJ1-6; TRBD1 might be the D (5 bases). Sequencing was carried out using PBMCs. The source of this sequence is a human donor in good health (CMV status not recorded). Some clones in this sample may be carry-over from other donors' samples. The DNA for the CDR3 is TGTGCCAGCAGCTTTCAGGGCTATTCACCCCTCCACTTT. Protein product: CASSFQGYSPLHF.